A selection of T cell receptor beta chains follows, all from one sample in a study of blood T cell repertoires in COVID-19. Sequenced by immunoSEQ multiplex PCR; TCRdb stores in-frame clones only, minus some. The table has about 380,000 clones, 85% to 90% seen once. The source material was PBMCs or T cells enriched from blood (not recorded which). The origin of the receptors is a woman under 30 who had recovered from COVID-19. Each CDR3 is given with its conserved first and last residue. A D gene is named only where the DNA matches it firmly. Size is stated for part of the rows, as once, few or many counts, or as a class when the clone is expanded.

CDR3aa: CASSLRSRNTEAFF
CDR3nt: TGTGCCAGCAGCTTACGTTCCCGGAACACTGAAGCTTTCTTT
j_gene: TRBJ1-1
v_gene: TRBV7-2
abundance: once
d_gene: -

CDR3aa: CASSLASDYGYTF
CDR3nt: TGTGCCAGCAGCTTAGCATCTGACTATGGCTACACCTTC
j_gene: TRBJ1-2
v_gene: TRBV7-2
abundance: -
d_gene: -

CDR3aa: CASSEGLAGGSDTQYF
CDR3nt: TGTGCCAGCAGTGAGGGACTAGCGGGGGGCTCAGATACGCAGTATTTT
j_gene: TRBJ2-3
v_gene: TRBV25-1
abundance: -
d_gene: TRBD2

CDR3aa: CASSHPRPANYGYTF
CDR3nt: TGCGCCAGCAGCCACCCCAGGCCAGCTAACTATGGCTACACCTTC
j_gene: TRBJ1-2
v_gene: TRBV4-1
abundance: few
d_gene: -

CDR3aa: CASSPMGANTEAFF
CDR3nt: TGTGCCAGCAGCCCAATGGGGGCGAACACTGAAGCTTTCTTT
j_gene: TRBJ1-1
v_gene: TRBV7-2
abundance: few
d_gene: -

CDR3aa: CSVTTSAEAFF
CDR3nt: TGCAGCGTTACGACATCGGCTGAAGCTTTCTTT
j_gene: TRBJ1-1
v_gene: TRBV29-1
abundance: few
d_gene: -

CDR3aa: CASRPTGAGGDDTQYF
CDR3nt: TGTGCCAGCAGGCCAACGGGAGCAGGGGGCGATGATACGCAGTATTTT
j_gene: TRBJ2-3
v_gene: TRBV7-8
abundance: -
d_gene: TRBD1

CDR3aa: CASSLEAEANYGYTF
CDR3nt: TGTGCCAGCAGTTTAGAGGCAGAAGCTAACTATGGCTACACCTTC
j_gene: TRBJ1-2
v_gene: TRBV27
abundance: -
d_gene: -

CDR3aa: CASSESGTGNTGELFF
CDR3nt: TGTGCCAGCAGTGAATCGGGGACAGGGAACACCGGGGAGCTGTTTTTT
j_gene: TRBJ2-2
v_gene: TRBV25-1
abundance: once
d_gene: TRBD1

CDR3aa: CASSLGRRNTGELFF
CDR3nt: TGCGCCAGCAGCTTGGGTCGCAGGAACACCGGGGAGCTGTTTTTT
j_gene: TRBJ2-2
v_gene: TRBV5-1
abundance: -
d_gene: -

CDR3aa: CASSGTGYTGELFF
CDR3nt: TGTGCCAGCTCCGGGACAGGGTACACCGGGGAGCTGTTTTTT
j_gene: TRBJ2-2
v_gene: TRBV2
abundance: -
d_gene: TRBD1

CDR3aa: CASSLSGAGNTIYF
CDR3nt: TGCGCCAGCAGCTTGTCCGGGGCTGGAAACACCATATATTTT
j_gene: TRBJ1-3
v_gene: TRBV5-1
abundance: -
d_gene: -

CDR3aa: CASSRGGDSPKRAGYTF
CDR3nt: TGTGCCAGCAGCCGAGGGGGGGACAGCCCAAAAAGAGCTGGCTACACCTTC
j_gene: TRBJ1-2
v_gene: TRBV7-8
abundance: -
d_gene: TRBD1

CDR3aa: CASSLAGSQETQYF
CDR3nt: TGTGCCAGCAGCTTAGCGGGCAGCCAAGAGACCCAGTACTTC
j_gene: TRBJ2-5
v_gene: TRBV7-9
abundance: -
d_gene: -

CDR3aa: CASSIPGQLNTEAFF
CDR3nt: TGTGCCAGTAGTATTCCGGGACAATTGAACACTGAAGCTTTCTTT
j_gene: TRBJ1-1
v_gene: TRBV19
abundance: -
d_gene: -

CDR3aa: CASSGTGEETGYTF
CDR3nt: TGTGCCAGCAGCGGTACGGGAGAGGAGACTGGCTACACCTTC
j_gene: TRBJ1-2
v_gene: TRBV13
abundance: -
d_gene: -

CDR3aa: CASSPVGGSNSPLHF
CDR3nt: TGTGCCAGCTCACCCGTTGGAGGGAGTAATTCACCCCTCCACTTT
j_gene: TRBJ1-6
v_gene: TRBV18
abundance: -
d_gene: -

CDR3aa: CASSLGAHVYEQYF
CDR3nt: TGTGCCAGCAGCTTGGGGGCACATGTCTACGAGCAGTACTTC
j_gene: TRBJ2-7
v_gene: TRBV5-5
abundance: once
d_gene: -

CDR3aa: CAWSPIGGHQPQHF
CDR3nt: TGTGCCTGGAGTCCCATAGGGGGTCATCAGCCCCAGCATTTT
j_gene: TRBJ1-5
v_gene: TRBV30
abundance: -
d_gene: -

CDR3aa: CASSRTGSFQETQYF
CDR3nt: TGTGCCAGCAGCAGGACAGGGTCCTTCCAAGAGACCCAGTACTTC
j_gene: TRBJ2-5
v_gene: TRBV5-4
abundance: -
d_gene: TRBD1

CDR3aa: CASSLRGGSYGYTF
CDR3nt: TGTGCCAGCAGTTTACGGGGAGGTAGCTATGGCTACACCTTC
j_gene: TRBJ1-2
v_gene: TRBV27
abundance: -
d_gene: -

CDR3aa: CASRPGEAKNIQYF
CDR3nt: TGTGCCAGCAGGCCGGGAGAAGCCAAAAACATTCAGTACTTC
j_gene: TRBJ2-4
v_gene: TRBV5-4
abundance: once
d_gene: -

CDR3aa: CASRGQGKDYEQYF
CDR3nt: TGTGCCAGCAGAGGGCAGGGAAAGGACTACGAGCAGTACTTC
j_gene: TRBJ2-7
v_gene: TRBV2
abundance: -
d_gene: -

CDR3aa: CASSLQGAIGNSPLHF
CDR3nt: TGTGCCAGTAGCTTACAGGGGGCGATCGGGAATTCACCCCTCCACTTT
j_gene: TRBJ1-6
v_gene: TRBV19
abundance: -
d_gene: TRBD1

CDR3aa: CAWSRGIRNSPLHF
CDR3nt: TGTGCCTGGAGTAGGGGGATCCGTAATTCACCCCTCCACTTT
j_gene: TRBJ1-6
v_gene: TRBV30
abundance: -
d_gene: -

CDR3aa: CASSLGTGSETQYF
CDR3nt: TGTGCCAGCAGCTTAGGGACAGGGTCGGAGACCCAGTACTTC
j_gene: TRBJ2-5
v_gene: TRBV7-9
abundance: -
d_gene: TRBD1

CDR3aa: CASKPSGANVLTF
CDR3nt: TGTGCCAGCAAGCCATCTGGGGCCAACGTCCTGACTTTC
j_gene: TRBJ2-6
v_gene: TRBV2
abundance: -
d_gene: -

CDR3aa: CASSQDRAGGLNEQFF
CDR3nt: TGTGCCAGCAGCCAAGACCGAGCGGGGGGGCTCAATGAGCAGTTCTTC
j_gene: TRBJ2-1
v_gene: TRBV4-2
abundance: -
d_gene: TRBD2

CDR3aa: CASSRETTIYF
CDR3nt: TGTGCCAGTAGCCGGGAGACGACCATATATTTT
j_gene: TRBJ1-3
v_gene: TRBV19
abundance: -
d_gene: -

CDR3aa: CASSGGTVDSNQPQHF
CDR3nt: TGTGCCAGCAGTGGTGGGACAGTCGATAGCAATCAGCCCCAGCATTTT
j_gene: TRBJ1-5
v_gene: TRBV27
abundance: -
d_gene: TRBD1

CDR3aa: CASGEITRTF
CDR3nt: TGTGCCAGCGGGGAGATTACGCGCACCTTC
j_gene: TRBJ1-2
v_gene: TRBV28
abundance: -
d_gene: -

CDR3aa: CSASKGWDQPQHF
CDR3nt: TGCAGTGCTAGTAAGGGGTGGGATCAGCCCCAGCATTTT
j_gene: TRBJ1-5
v_gene: TRBV20-1
abundance: -
d_gene: -

CDR3aa: CSARQGYGYTF
CDR3nt: TGCAGTGCTAGACAGGGATATGGCTACACCTTC
j_gene: TRBJ1-2
v_gene: TRBV20-1
abundance: -
d_gene: -

CDR3aa: CASSSSGLAGSEQYF
CDR3nt: TGTGCCAGCAGCTCGTCGGGACTAGCGGGCTCGGAGCAGTACTTC
j_gene: TRBJ2-7
v_gene: TRBV9
abundance: -
d_gene: TRBD2

CDR3aa: CASRSTAGYEQYF
CDR3nt: TGTGCCAGCAGGAGTACCGCGGGCTACGAGCAGTACTTC
j_gene: TRBJ2-7
v_gene: TRBV27
abundance: -
d_gene: -

CDR3aa: CATSRARGGDEKLFF
CDR3nt: TGTGCCACCAGCAGGGCCAGGGGTGGCGATGAAAAACTGTTTTTT
j_gene: TRBJ1-4
v_gene: TRBV15
abundance: -
d_gene: -

CDR3aa: CASSRSGESYNEQFF
CDR3nt: TGTGCCAGCAGTAGAAGTGGGGAGTCCTACAATGAGCAGTTCTTC
j_gene: TRBJ2-1
v_gene: TRBV6-5
abundance: -
d_gene: -

CDR3aa: CASSLTGGASEAFF
CDR3nt: TGTGCCAGCAGCTTAACGGGGGGGGCGTCTGAAGCTTTCTTT
j_gene: TRBJ1-1
v_gene: TRBV7-8
abundance: -
d_gene: -

CDR3aa: CASSEWVLVRDRGGYQPQHF
CDR3nt: TGCGCCAGCAGTGAGTGGGTACTTGTCCGGGACAGGGGAGGCTATCAGCCCCAGCATTTT
j_gene: TRBJ1-5
v_gene: TRBV10-2
abundance: few
d_gene: TRBD1

CDR3aa: CASKSDRVQETQYF
CDR3nt: TGTGCCAGCAAATCCGACAGGGTCCAAGAGACCCAGTACTTC
j_gene: TRBJ2-5
v_gene: TRBV2
abundance: -
d_gene: TRBD1

CDR3aa: CASSLNWDSSYEQYF
CDR3nt: TGTGCCAGCAGCTTGAATTGGGACAGCTCTTACGAGCAGTACTTC
j_gene: TRBJ2-7
v_gene: TRBV5-6
abundance: -
d_gene: TRBD1

CDR3aa: CASSFGGAYEQYF
CDR3nt: TGTGCCAGCAGCTTCGGGGGTGCCTACGAGCAGTACTTC
j_gene: TRBJ2-7
v_gene: TRBV6-5
abundance: few
d_gene: -

CDR3aa: CASSLPGVREKLFF
CDR3nt: TGTGCCAGCAGCTTACCGGGGGTGAGGGAAAAACTGTTTTTT
j_gene: TRBJ1-4
v_gene: TRBV7-9
abundance: -
d_gene: -

CDR3aa: CASSVRTGFHNEQFF
CDR3nt: TGTGCCAGCAGCGTCAGGACAGGGTTCCACAATGAGCAGTTCTTC
j_gene: TRBJ2-1
v_gene: TRBV11-2
abundance: -
d_gene: TRBD1

CDR3aa: CASSYPTGANQETQYF
CDR3nt: TGTGCCAGCAGTTACCCAACAGGGGCCAACCAAGAGACCCAGTACTTC
j_gene: TRBJ2-5
v_gene: TRBV6-2/TRBV6-3
abundance: -
d_gene: TRBD1

CDR3aa: CASRRQTGELFF
CDR3nt: TGTGCCAGCAGGAGACAGACCGGGGAGCTGTTTTTT
j_gene: TRBJ2-2
v_gene: TRBV2
abundance: -
d_gene: -

CDR3aa: CASSLAGAPYEQYF
CDR3nt: TGTGCCAGCAGTTTGGCGGGGGCGCCCTACGAGCAGTACTTC
j_gene: TRBJ2-7
v_gene: TRBV28
abundance: -
d_gene: -

CDR3aa: CASSRVAAGPTNEKLFF
CDR3nt: TGTGCCAGCAGTCGGGTGGCGGCGGGGCCAACTAATGAAAAACTGTTTTTT
j_gene: TRBJ1-4
v_gene: TRBV27
abundance: -
d_gene: -

CDR3aa: CASKDRVWGPLYGYTF
CDR3nt: TGTGCCAGCAAGGACAGGGTGTGGGGACCTCTCTATGGCTACACCTTC
j_gene: TRBJ1-2
v_gene: TRBV2
abundance: -
d_gene: TRBD1

CDR3aa: CASSTGDQPQHF
CDR3nt: TGTGCCAGCTCCACAGGGGATCAGCCCCAGCATTTT
j_gene: TRBJ1-5
v_gene: TRBV12-3/TRBV12-4
abundance: -
d_gene: TRBD1

CDR3aa: CASSTDHARGWTQYF
CDR3nt: TGTGCCAGTAGTACAGATCATGCCAGGGGATGGACCCAGTACTTC
j_gene: TRBJ2-5
v_gene: TRBV19
abundance: -
d_gene: -

CDR3aa: CAISDSQGMDTEAFF
CDR3nt: TGTGCCATCAGTGATAGTCAGGGGATGGACACTGAAGCTTTCTTT
j_gene: TRBJ1-1
v_gene: TRBV10-3
abundance: -
d_gene: -

CDR3aa: CASSEVGGGYTF
CDR3nt: TGTGCCAGCAGTGAGGTTGGCGGTGGCTACACCTTC
j_gene: TRBJ1-2
v_gene: TRBV7-9
abundance: -
d_gene: -

CDR3aa: CASSLAPPAASRNNEQFF
CDR3nt: TGTGCCAGCAGCTTAGCCCCTCCGGCAGCGAGCCGCAACAATGAGCAGTTCTTC
j_gene: TRBJ2-1
v_gene: TRBV28
abundance: -
d_gene: -

CDR3aa: CAWSTGLQETQYF
CDR3nt: TGTGCCTGGAGTACAGGGTTACAAGAGACCCAGTACTTC
j_gene: TRBJ2-5
v_gene: TRBV30
abundance: -
d_gene: -

CDR3aa: CASSPSGFTDTQYF
CDR3nt: TGTGCCAGCAGTCCGTCAGGTTTCACAGATACGCAGTATTTT
j_gene: TRBJ2-3
v_gene: TRBV13
abundance: -
d_gene: -

CDR3aa: CASSQVRGGVDNEQFF
CDR3nt: TGCGCCAGCAGCCAAGTAAGAGGGGGGGTCGACAATGAGCAGTTCTTC
j_gene: TRBJ2-1
v_gene: TRBV4-3
abundance: -
d_gene: -

CDR3aa: CASSQGRGGETQYF
CDR3nt: TGCGCCAGCAGCCAAGGGCGGGGTGGGGAGACCCAGTACTTC
j_gene: TRBJ2-5
v_gene: TRBV4-1
abundance: -
d_gene: -

CDR3aa: CASSLKTGFPWGTEAFF
CDR3nt: TGTGCCAGCAGCTTGAAAACAGGGTTCCCCTGGGGCACTGAAGCTTTCTTT
j_gene: TRBJ1-1
v_gene: TRBV5-8
abundance: -
d_gene: -